This T cell receptor (beta chain) was found in a study of T-cell memory formation after mild COVID-19. MiXCR, applied by TCRdb to the 5' RACE reads, yields one record per CDR3 protein. The sample holds 550,000 to 650,000 distinct CDR3 sequences, around 16% seen once. This clonotype was detected only a few times. The sample comprised PBMCs or a T cell subset sorted from them (not recorded which). The source of this sequence is an adult woman who had mild COVID-19 (a few samples of this study predate the infection). Cell type and time point are not known.

CDR3 DNA sequence: TGCGCCAGCAGCCAGGGCGCTCTAGCGGGGGGTAAGAATGAGCAGTTCTTC. As protein: CASSQGALAGGKNEQFF. This chain links TRBV4-1 with TRBJ2-1, with 11 bases matching TRBD2. V was clipped by 3 bases and J by 7 bases; unmatched bases: 11. The CDR3 length is 17 residues. CDR1 and CDR2 (germline): MGHRA, YSYEKL.